This TCR beta chain was recovered during a study of T cell repertoires in cytomegalovirus infection. Study-wide background: CMV infection and matching HLA type were both indicated by public TCR beta signatures. Study-wide results and limits: The ex vivo response was dominated by HLA-C-restricted CMV-specific TCR beta clonotypes. CMV carriers having the relevant HLA were flagged by cumulative public TCR beta family frequency.

At least ten counts were recorded for this clonotype. Antigen unknown. TCRdb re-called the reads through MiXCR, storing one row per CDR3 protein. Seen here are around 280,000 distinct CDR3 sequences, roughly a tenth observed once, and the top ten hold around 2.6%. This CDR3 is 16 amino acids long. V lost 1 base and J lost 4, with 14 bases in between. Germline V CDR1 and CDR2: SGHTA, FQGNSA. This receptor was obtained from a human donor in good health (CMV status not recorded). Some clones in this sample may be carry-over from other donors' samples. V and J are TRBV7-2 and TRBJ2-1; tentative D call: TRBD1 (6 bases). Sequencing was done on a sample of PBMCs. The CDR3 is CASSLVGGVGYNEQFF. Written as DNA, the CDR3 is TGTGCCAGCAGCTTAGTAGGGGGTGTCGGATACAATGAGCAGTTCTTC.